This T cell receptor (beta chain) appears in the sequencing data of a study of T cells in Graves' hyperthyroidism and ophthalmopathy. Amplification targeted TCR beta CDR3 regions from RNA transcripts. Primed by the HTBI set, a first-round RT-PCR was run on the TCR CDR3. MiXCR, applied by TCRdb to the multiplex PCR reads, yields one record per CDR3 protein. The sample holds more than 150,000 distinct CDR3 sequences; approximately 15% are singletons and the top ten take about 31%. With 0 bases removed from V and 4 bases from J, the gap between germline ends came to 10 bases. The CDR3 length is 14 residues. CDR1 SGDLS and CDR2 YYNGEE come from the germline V gene. This clonotype was observed many times.

The source is a woman in her forties or fifties with Graves' hyperthyroidism. The sample taken for sequencing was blood. The rearrangement joins TRBV9 to TRBJ1-2; D unresolved. In DNA, the CDR3 is TGTGCCAGCAGCGTAGAGTCCAGACCCTATGGCTACACCTTC. This gives the protein CASSVESRPYGYTF.